These T cell receptor beta chains were read from a single sample in a study of metastatic and nonmetastatic thyroid tumors. TCRdb re-processed the PCR reads through MiXCR. The sample consists of approximately 41,000 clones, 25% to 30% of them appearing once. Sequenced sample: blood. The receptor source for this set is a male donor with papillary thyroid cancer or a benign thyroid nodule (not recorded which). Some clones in this sample may be carry-over from other donors' samples. The CDR3 runs from the conserved cysteine through the conserved F or W. A D gene is named only where the DNA matches it firmly. Some rows have no size entry. The others give once, few or many, or a class for an expanded clone.

v_gene	j_gene	abundance	d_gene	len	CDR3aa	CDR3nt
TRBV18	TRBJ2-5	.	.	12	CARSPGEESQYF	TGTGCCAGGTCACCCGGGGAAGAGTCCCAGTACTTC
TRBV28	TRBJ2-1	.	.	15	CASSIDTCTYNEQFF	TGTGCCAGCAGTATAGACACGTGCACCTACAATGAGCAGTTCTTC
TRBV12-5	TRBJ1-1	.	.	12	CASGLGQLEAFF	TGTGCTAGTGGTTTGGGACAACTTGAAGCTTTCTTT
TRBV28	TRBJ2-5	few	.	13	CASSPPSWETQYF	TGTGCCAGCAGCCCCCCTAGTTGGGAGACCCAGTACTTC
TRBV28	TRBJ2-7	many	TRBD1	16	CASSSGGQDPSYEQYF	TGTGCCAGCAGCTCCGGCGGACAGGACCCCTCCTACGAGCAGTACTTC
TRBV6-2/TRBV6-3	TRBJ1-6	few	.	12	CASSYRGSPLHF	TGTGCCAGCAGTTATAGGGGTTCACCCCTCCACTTT
TRBV2	TRBJ1-1	few	.	14	CASSEAAGKTEAFF	TGTGCCAGCAGTGAAGCGGCAGGCAAAACTGAAGCTTTCTTT
TRBV6-4	TRBJ2-2	many	.	13	CASSDLRTGELFF	TGTGCCAGCAGTGATCTTAGGACCGGGGAGCTGTTTTTT
TRBV2	TRBJ2-7	medium-sized	TRBD2	13	CASTRTSAFEQYF	TGTGCCAGCACAAGGACTAGCGCCTTCGAGCAGTACTTC
TRBV12-3/TRBV12-4	TRBJ2-3	.	.	12	CASSLNTDTQYF	TGTGCCAGCAGTTTGAACACAGATACGCAGTATTTT